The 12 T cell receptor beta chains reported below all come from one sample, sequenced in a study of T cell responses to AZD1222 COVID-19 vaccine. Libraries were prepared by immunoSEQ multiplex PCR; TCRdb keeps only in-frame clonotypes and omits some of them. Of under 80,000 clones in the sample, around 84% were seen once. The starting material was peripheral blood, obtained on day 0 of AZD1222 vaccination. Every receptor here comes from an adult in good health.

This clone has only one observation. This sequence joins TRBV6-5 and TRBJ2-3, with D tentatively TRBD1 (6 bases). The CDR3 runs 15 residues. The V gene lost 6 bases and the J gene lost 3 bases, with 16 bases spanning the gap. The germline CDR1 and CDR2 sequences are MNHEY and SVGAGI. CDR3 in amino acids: CASSLQGGRTDTQYF. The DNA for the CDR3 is TGTGCCAGCAGCCTCCAAGGGGGTCGGACAGATACGCAGTATTTT.

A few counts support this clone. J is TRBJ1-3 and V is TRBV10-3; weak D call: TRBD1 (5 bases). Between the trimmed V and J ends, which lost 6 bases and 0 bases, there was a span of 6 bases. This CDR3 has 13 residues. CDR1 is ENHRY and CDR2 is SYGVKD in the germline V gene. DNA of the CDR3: TGTGCCATCAGAGACAGCTCTGGAAACACCATATATTTT. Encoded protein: CAIRDSSGNTIYF.

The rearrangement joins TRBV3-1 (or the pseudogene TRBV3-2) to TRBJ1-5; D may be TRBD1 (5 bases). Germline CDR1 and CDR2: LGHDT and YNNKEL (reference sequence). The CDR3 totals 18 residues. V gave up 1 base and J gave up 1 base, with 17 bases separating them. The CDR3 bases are TGTGCCAGCAGCCAAGGCTGGCAGGGAAGGGAAAGCAATCAGCCCCAGCATTTT. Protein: CASSQGWQGRESNQPQHF.

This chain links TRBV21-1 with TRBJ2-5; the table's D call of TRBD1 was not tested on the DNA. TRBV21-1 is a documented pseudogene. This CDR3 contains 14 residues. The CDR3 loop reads CASSKEGAGETQYF. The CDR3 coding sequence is TGTGCCAGCAGCAAAGAGGGGGCCGGGGAGACCCAGTACTTC.

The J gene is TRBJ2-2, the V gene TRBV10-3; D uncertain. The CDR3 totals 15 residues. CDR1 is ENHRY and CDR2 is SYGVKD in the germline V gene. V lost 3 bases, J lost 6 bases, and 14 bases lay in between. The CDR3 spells CAISDPGSGAGELFF. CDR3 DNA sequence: TGTGCCATCAGTGATCCGGGTAGTGGAGCCGGGGAGCTGTTTTTT.

The CDR3 loop is CASSQGAGANTGELFF. The CDR3 DNA reads TGCGCCAGCAGCCAGGGAGCGGGAGCGAACACCGGGGAGCTGTTTTTT. The V gene is TRBV4-3, the J gene TRBJ2-2, with 8 bases identical to TRBD2. This CDR3 region has 16 residues. V lost 3 bases to trimming and J lost 0 bases; unmatched junction nucleotides: 3. Germline CDR1 and CDR2: LGHNA and YSLEER.

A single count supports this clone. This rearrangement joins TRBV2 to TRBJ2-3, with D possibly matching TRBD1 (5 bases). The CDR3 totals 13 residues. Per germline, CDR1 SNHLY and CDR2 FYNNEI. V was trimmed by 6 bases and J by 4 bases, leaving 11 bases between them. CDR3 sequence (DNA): TGTGCCAGCAGAGCTCGACAGTCAGATACGCAGTATTTT. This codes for CASRARQSDTQYF.

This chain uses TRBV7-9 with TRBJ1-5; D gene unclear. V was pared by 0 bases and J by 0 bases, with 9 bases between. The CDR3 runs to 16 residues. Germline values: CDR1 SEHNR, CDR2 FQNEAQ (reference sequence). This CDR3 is CASSLAPTYSNQPQHF. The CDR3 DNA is TGTGCCAGCAGCTTAGCCCCTACTTATAGCAATCAGCCCCAGCATTTT.

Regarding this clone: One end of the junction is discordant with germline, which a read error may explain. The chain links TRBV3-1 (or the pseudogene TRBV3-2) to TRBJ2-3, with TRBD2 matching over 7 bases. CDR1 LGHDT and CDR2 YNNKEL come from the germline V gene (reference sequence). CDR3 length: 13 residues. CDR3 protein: CASSQEDKRGPAF. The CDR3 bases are TGTGCCAGCAGCCAAGAAGACAAGCGGGGTCCGGCTTTT.

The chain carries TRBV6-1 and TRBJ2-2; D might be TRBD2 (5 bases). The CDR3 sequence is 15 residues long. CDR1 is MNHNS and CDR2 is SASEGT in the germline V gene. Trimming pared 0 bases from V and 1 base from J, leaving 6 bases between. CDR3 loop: CASSEAEGNTGELFF. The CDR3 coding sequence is TGTGCCAGCAGTGAAGCTGAGGGGAACACCGGGGAGCTGTTTTTT.

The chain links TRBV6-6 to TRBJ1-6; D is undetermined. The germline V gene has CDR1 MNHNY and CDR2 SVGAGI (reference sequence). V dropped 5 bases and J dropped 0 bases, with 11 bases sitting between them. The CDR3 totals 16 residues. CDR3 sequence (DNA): TGTGCCAGCAGTCCAACTCTGAGCTCCTATAATTCACCCCTCCACTTT. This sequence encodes CASSPTLSSYNSPLHF.

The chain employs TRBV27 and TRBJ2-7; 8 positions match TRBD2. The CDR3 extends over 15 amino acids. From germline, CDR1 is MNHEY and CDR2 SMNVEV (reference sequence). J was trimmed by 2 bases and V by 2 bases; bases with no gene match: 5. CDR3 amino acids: CASSLRLAGAYEQYF. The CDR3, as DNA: TGTGCCAGCAGTTTACGGCTAGCGGGCGCCTACGAGCAGTACTTC.